This is a list of T cell receptor beta chains from one sample in a study of cytomegalovirus exposure and HLA in healthy donors. This table comes from immunoSEQ multiplex PCR, and its TCRdb copy is limited to in-frame clones, with some not included. The listing contains about 120,000 clones. Specimen: PBMCs. The source of these receptors is a man aged 35-49 years in good health and CMV-seropositive. Both conserved end residues are part of each CDR3. Fields, in order: CDR3 DNA, CDR3 protein, J gene, V gene, CDR3 length, D gene. A D gene is named only where the DNA matches it firmly.

CDR3 DNA: TGTGCCAGCAGCCTAGCGGGAGCGTGGGAGGGCGTTTACGAGCAGTACTTC
CDR3 protein: CASSLAGAWEGVYEQYF
J gene: TRBJ2-7
V gene: TRBV12-1
CDR3 length: 17
D gene: NA

CDR3 DNA: TGTGCCAGCAGCTTGGGTGGACAGTCCTACGAGCAGTACTTC
CDR3 protein: CASSLGGQSYEQYF
J gene: TRBJ2-7
V gene: TRBV7-3
CDR3 length: 14
D gene: NA

CDR3 DNA: TGTGCCAGCTCACTTCAGGGGCAAGAGACCCAGTACTTC
CDR3 protein: CASSLQGQETQYF
J gene: TRBJ2-5
V gene: TRBV18
CDR3 length: 13
D gene: NA

CDR3 DNA: TGTGCCAGCAGCTTAGGAAACCCCGGGACAGAGTACTACGAGCAGTACTTC
CDR3 protein: CASSLGNPGTEYYEQYF
J gene: TRBJ2-7
V gene: TRBV7-9
CDR3 length: 17
D gene: TRBD1

CDR3 DNA: TGTGCCAGCAGCTTTGTCCCGGGACTAGCGGGGTCTGGGGAGCAGTACTTC
CDR3 protein: CASSFVPGLAGSGEQYF
J gene: TRBJ2-7
V gene: TRBV7-2
CDR3 length: 17
D gene: TRBD2

CDR3 DNA: TGTGCCAGCACCCGGACAGGGAATGGAAACACCATATATTTT
CDR3 protein: CASTRTGNGNTIYF
J gene: TRBJ1-3
V gene: TRBV27
CDR3 length: 14
D gene: TRBD1

CDR3 DNA: TGCGCCACCAGGGGAGGCCGAGACAATGAGCAGTTCTTC
CDR3 protein: CATRGGRDNEQFF
J gene: TRBJ2-1
V gene: TRBV10-1
CDR3 length: 13
D gene: NA

CDR3 DNA: TGTGCCAGCAAGGCGGGACGGTTTCCGGATACGCAGTATTTT
CDR3 protein: CASKAGRFPDTQYF
J gene: TRBJ2-3
V gene: TRBV28
CDR3 length: 14
D gene: NA

CDR3 DNA: TGTGCCAGCAGCTTGCGAGGGTTTGACACCTTC
CDR3 protein: CASSLRGFDTF
J gene: TRBJ1-2
V gene: TRBV5-6
CDR3 length: 11
D gene: NA

CDR3 DNA: TGTGCCAGTAGTATAGGGGGCGGCGGTCTAGAGACCCAGTACTTC
CDR3 protein: CASSIGGGGLETQYF
J gene: TRBJ2-5
V gene: TRBV19
CDR3 length: 15
D gene: NA

CDR3 DNA: TGTGCCAGCAGCGCCCCTAGTAGTTACGAGCAGTACTTC
CDR3 protein: CASSAPSSYEQYF
J gene: TRBJ2-7
V gene: TRBV11-2
CDR3 length: 13
D gene: NA

CDR3 DNA: TGTGCCAGTAGTATGGAGGGGAGACACAGTGGAAACACCATATATTTT
CDR3 protein: CASSMEGRHSGNTIYF
J gene: TRBJ1-3
V gene: TRBV19
CDR3 length: 16
D gene: NA

CDR3 DNA: TGTGCCAGCAGCGAGGATGGACTGCCCTACAATGAGCAGTTCTTC
CDR3 protein: CASSEDGLPYNEQFF
J gene: TRBJ2-1
V gene: TRBV5-8
CDR3 length: 15
D gene: NA

CDR3 DNA: TGTGCCAGCAGTATACAGGGTAACACAGATACGCAGTATTTT
CDR3 protein: CASSIQGNTDTQYF
J gene: TRBJ2-3
V gene: TRBV9
CDR3 length: 14
D gene: NA

CDR3 DNA: TGTGCCAGCAGTTTGGACTATGCGAGCTCCTACAATGAGCAGTTCTTC
CDR3 protein: CASSLDYASSYNEQFF
J gene: TRBJ2-1
V gene: TRBV28
CDR3 length: 16
D gene: NA

CDR3 DNA: TGTGCCAGCAGTCCAGGCTACGAGCAGTACTTC
CDR3 protein: CASSPGYEQYF
J gene: TRBJ2-7
V gene: TRBV27
CDR3 length: 11
D gene: NA